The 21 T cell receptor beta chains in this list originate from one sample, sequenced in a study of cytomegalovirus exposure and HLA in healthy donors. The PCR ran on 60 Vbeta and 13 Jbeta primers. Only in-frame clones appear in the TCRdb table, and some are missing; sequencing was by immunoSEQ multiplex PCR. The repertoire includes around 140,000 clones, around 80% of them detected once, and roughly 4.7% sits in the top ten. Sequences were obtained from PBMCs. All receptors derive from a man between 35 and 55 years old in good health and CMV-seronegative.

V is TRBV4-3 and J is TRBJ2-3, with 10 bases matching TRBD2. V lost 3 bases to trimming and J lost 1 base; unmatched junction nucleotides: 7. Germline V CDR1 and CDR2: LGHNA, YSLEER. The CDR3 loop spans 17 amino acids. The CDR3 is CASSQGVGTSGTDTQYF. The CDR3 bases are TGCGCCAGCAGCCAGGGTGTCGGGACTAGCGGCACAGATACGCAGTATTTT.

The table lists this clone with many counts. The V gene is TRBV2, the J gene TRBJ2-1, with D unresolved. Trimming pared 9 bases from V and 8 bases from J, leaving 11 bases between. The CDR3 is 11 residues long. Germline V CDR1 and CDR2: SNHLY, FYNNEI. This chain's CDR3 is CARATRDEQFF. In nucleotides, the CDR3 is TGTGCCAGAGCGACTCGGGATGAGCAGTTCTTC.

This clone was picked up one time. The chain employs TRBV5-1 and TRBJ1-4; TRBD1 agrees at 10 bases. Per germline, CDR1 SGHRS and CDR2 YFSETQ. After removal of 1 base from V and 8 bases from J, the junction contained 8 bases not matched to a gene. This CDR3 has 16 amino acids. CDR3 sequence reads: CASSLPTGTGEEKLFF. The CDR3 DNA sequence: TGCGCCAGCAGCTTGCCCACCGGGACAGGGGAGGAAAAACTGTTTTTT.

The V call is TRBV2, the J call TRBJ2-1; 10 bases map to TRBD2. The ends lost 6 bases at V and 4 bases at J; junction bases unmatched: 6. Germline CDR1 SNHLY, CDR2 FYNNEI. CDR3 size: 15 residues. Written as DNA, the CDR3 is TGTGCCAGCAGGCCCGGGACTAGCGATTACAATGAGCAGTTCTTC. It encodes CASRPGTSDYNEQFF.

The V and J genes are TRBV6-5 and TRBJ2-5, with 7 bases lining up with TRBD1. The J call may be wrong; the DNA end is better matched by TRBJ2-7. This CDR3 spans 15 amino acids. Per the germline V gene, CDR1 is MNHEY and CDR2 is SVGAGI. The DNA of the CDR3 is TGTGCCAGCAGCCATACGACAGGGTCCTCCTACGAGCAGTACTTC. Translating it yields CASSHTTGSSYEQYF.

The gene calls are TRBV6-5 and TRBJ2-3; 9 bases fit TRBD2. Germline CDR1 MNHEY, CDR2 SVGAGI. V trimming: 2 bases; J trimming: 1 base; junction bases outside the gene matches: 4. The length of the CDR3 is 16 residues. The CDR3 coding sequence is TGTGCCAGCAGTTACGCTCGGACTAGCGGCACAGATACGCAGTATTTT. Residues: CASSYARTSGTDTQYF.

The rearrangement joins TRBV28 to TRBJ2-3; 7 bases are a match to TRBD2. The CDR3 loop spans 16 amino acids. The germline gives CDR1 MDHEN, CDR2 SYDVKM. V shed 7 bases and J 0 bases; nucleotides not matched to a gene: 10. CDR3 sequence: CASTEIGRASTDTQYF. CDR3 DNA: TGTGCCAGCACTGAGATAGGGAGGGCGAGCACAGATACGCAGTATTTT.

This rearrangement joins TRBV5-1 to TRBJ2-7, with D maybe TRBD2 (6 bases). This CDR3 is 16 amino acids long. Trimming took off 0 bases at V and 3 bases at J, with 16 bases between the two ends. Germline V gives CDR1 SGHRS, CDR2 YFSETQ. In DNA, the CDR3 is TGCGCCAGCAGCTTGGGTGCGGGACCGCTGATCTACGAGCAGTACTTC. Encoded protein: CASSLGAGPLIYEQYF.

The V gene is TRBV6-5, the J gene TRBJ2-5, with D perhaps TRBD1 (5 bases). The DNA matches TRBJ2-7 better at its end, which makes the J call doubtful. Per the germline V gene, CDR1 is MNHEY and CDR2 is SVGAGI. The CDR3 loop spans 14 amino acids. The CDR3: CASSFTRDYYEQYF. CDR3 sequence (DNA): TGTGCCAGCAGTTTCACCAGGGATTACTACGAGCAGTACTTC.

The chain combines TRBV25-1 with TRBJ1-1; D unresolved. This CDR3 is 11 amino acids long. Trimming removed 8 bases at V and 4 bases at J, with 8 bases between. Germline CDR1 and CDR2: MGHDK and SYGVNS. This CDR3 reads CASAVTTEAFF. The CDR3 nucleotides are TGTGCCAGCGCGGTCACCACTGAAGCTTTCTTT.

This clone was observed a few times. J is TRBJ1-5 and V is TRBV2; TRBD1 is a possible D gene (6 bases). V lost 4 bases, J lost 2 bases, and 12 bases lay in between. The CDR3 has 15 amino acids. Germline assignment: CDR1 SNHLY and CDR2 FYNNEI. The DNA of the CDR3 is TGTGCCAGCAGTGGGGGGCAAGCGGGCAATCAGCCCCAGCATTTT. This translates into CASSGGQAGNQPQHF.

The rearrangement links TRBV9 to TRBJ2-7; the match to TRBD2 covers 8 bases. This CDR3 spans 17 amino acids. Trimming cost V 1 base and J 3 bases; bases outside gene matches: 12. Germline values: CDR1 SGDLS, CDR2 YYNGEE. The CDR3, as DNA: TGTGCCAGCAGCGTATCCGGGGGGGGTACATCGTACTACGAGCAGTACTTC. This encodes CASSVSGGGTSYYEQYF.

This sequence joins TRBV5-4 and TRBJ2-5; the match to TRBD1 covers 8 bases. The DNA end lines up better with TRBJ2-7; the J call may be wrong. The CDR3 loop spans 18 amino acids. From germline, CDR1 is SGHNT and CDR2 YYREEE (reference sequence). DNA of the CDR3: TGTGCCAGCAGCTTGGGACAGGGGATTGGGATTAGACCCTACGAGCAGTACTTC. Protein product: CASSLGQGIGIRPYEQYF.

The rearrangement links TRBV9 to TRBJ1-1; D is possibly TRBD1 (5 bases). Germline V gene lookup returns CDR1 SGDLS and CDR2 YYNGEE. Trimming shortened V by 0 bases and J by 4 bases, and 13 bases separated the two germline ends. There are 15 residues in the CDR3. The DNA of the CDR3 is TGTGCCAGCAGCGTAGGGAGCAGGGTGGGCACTGAAGCTTTCTTT. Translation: CASSVGSRVGTEAFF.

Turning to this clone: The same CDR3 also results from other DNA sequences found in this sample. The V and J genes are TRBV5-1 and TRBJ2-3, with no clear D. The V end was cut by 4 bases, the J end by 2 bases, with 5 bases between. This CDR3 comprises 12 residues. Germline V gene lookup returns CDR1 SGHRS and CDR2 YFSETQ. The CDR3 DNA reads TGCGCCAGCAGCCTTTCCACAGATACGCAGTATTTT. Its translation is CASSLSTDTQYF. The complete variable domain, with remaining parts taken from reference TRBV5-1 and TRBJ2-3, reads KAGVTQTPRYLIKTRGQQVTLSCSPISGHRSVSWYQQTPGQGLQFLFEYFSETQRNKGNFPGRFSGRQFSNSRSEMNVSTLELGDSALYLCASSLSTDTQYFGPGTRLTVL.

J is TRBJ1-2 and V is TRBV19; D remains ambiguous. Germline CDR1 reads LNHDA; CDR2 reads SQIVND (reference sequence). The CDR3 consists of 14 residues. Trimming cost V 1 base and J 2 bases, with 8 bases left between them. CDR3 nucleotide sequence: TGTGCCAGTAGTATAGGATCTACGAACTATGGCTACACCTTC. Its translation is CASSIGSTNYGYTF.

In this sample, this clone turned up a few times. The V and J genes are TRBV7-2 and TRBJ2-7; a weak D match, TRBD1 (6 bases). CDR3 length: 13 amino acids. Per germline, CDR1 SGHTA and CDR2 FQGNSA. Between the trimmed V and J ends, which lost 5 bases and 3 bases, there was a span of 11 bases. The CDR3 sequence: CASSPDSHYEQYF. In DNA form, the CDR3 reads TGTGCCAGCAGCCCGGACAGCCACTACGAGCAGTACTTC. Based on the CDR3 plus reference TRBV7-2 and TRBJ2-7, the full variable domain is GAGVSQSPSNKVTEKGKDVELRCDPISGHTALYWYRQSLGQGLEFLIYFQGNSAPDKSGLPSDRFSAERTGGSVSTLTIQRTQQEDSAVYLCASSPDSHYEQYFGPGTRLTVT.

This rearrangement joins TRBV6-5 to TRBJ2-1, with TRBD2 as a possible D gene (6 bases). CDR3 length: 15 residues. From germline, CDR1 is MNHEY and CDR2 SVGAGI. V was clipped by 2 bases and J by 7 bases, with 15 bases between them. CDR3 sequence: CASSYTGLPGNEQFF. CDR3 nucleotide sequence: TGTGCCAGCAGTTACACGGGACTCCCCGGGAATGAGCAGTTCTTC.

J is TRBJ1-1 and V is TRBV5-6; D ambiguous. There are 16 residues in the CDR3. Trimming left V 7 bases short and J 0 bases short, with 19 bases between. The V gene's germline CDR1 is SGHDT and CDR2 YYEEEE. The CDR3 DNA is TGTGCCAGCTCTGGGGATGCGGGGTCGCTGAACACTGAAGCTTTCTTT. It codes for CASSGDAGSLNTEAFF.

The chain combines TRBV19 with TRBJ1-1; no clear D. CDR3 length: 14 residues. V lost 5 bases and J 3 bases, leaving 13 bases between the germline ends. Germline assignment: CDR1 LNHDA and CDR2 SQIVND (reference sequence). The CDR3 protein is CASSPSPQYTEAFF. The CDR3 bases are TGTGCCAGTAGTCCCTCTCCTCAGTACACTGAAGCTTTCTTT. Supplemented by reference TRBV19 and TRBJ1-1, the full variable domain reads DGGITQSPKYLFRKEGQNVTLSCEQNLNHDAMYWYRQDPGQGLRLIYYSQIVNDFQKGDIAEGYSVSREKKESFPLTVTSAQKNPTAFYLCASSPSPQYTEAFFGQGTRLTVV.

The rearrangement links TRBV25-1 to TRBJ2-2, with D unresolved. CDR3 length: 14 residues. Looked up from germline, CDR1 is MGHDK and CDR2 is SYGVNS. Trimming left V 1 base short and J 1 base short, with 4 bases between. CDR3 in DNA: TGTGCCAGCAGTGAATTTCAGAACACCGGGGAGCTGTTTTTT. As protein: CASSEFQNTGELFF.